This T cell receptor (beta chain) was recovered during a study of blood T cell repertoires in COVID-19. Study background: Samples representing acute and convalescent COVID-19 were sourced from the United States, Italy and Spain. The analysed material was cDNA or gDNA that came from T cells, B-cell-depleted T cells, or PBMCs.

Clones were read by immunoSEQ multiplex PCR, and TCRdb kept only the in-frame ones, dropping some. Seen here are about 83,000 clones, about 86% observed once, and the top ten hold approximately 21%. This CDR3 has 12 amino acids. Deletions cut 1 base from V and 6 bases from J, with 7 bases between. CDR1 and CDR2 (germline): GTSNPN, SVGIG (reference sequence). Input material: peripheral blood. This receptor was identified in a woman older than 75 in a cohort sampled during active or convalescent COVID-19. The chain carries TRBV30 and TRBJ1-5, with no clear D. CDR3 region: CAWSAGIQPQHF. The CDR3 DNA follows: TGTGCCTGGAGTGCCGGGATTCAGCCCCAGCATTTT.